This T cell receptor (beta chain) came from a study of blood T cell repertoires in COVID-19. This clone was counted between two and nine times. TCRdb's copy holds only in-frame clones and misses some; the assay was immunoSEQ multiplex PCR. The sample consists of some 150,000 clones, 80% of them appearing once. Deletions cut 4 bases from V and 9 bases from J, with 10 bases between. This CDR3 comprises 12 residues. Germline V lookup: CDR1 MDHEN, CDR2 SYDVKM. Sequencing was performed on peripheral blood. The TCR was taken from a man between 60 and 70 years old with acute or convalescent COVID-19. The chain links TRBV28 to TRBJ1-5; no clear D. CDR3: CASSSPNRPQHF. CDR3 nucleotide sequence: TGTGCCAGCAGTTCCCCTAATAGGCCCCAGCATTTT. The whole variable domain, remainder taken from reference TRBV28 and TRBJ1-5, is DVKVTQSSRYLVKRTGEKVFLECVQDMDHENMFWYRQDPGLGLRLIYFSYDVKMKEKGDIPEGYSVSREKKERFSLILESASTNQTSMYLCASSSPNRPQHFGDGTRLSIL.